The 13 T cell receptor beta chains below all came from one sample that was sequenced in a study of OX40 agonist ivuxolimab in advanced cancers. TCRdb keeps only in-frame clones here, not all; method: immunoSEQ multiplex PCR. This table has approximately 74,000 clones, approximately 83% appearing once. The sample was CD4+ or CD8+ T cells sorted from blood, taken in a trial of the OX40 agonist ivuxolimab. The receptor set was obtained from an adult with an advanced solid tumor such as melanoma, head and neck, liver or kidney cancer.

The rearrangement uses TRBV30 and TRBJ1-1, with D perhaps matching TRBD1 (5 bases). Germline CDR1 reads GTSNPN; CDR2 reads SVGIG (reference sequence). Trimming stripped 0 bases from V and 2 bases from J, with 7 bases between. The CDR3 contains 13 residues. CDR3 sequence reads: CAWSVGVNTEAFF. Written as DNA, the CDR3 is TGTGCCTGGAGTGTAGGGGTAAACACTGAAGCTTTCTTT. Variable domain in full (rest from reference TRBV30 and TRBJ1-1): SQTIHQWPATLVQPVGSPLSLECTVEGTSNPNLYWYRQAAGRGLQLLFYSVGIGQISSEVPQNLSASRPQDRQFILSSKKLLLSDSGFYLCAWSVGVNTEAFFGQGTRLTVV.

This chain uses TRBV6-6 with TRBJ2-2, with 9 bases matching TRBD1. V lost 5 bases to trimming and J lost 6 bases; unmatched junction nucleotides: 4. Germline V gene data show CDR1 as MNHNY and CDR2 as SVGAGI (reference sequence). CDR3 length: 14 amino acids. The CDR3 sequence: CASSRTGDSGELFF. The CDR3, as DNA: TGTGCCAGCAGTCGGACAGGGGATTCCGGGGAGCTGTTTTTT.

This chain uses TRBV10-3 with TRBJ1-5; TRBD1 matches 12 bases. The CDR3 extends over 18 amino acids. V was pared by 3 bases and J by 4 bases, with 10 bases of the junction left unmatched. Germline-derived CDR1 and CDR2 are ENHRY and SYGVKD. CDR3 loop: CAISESNQGQGANQPQHF. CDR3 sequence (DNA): TGTGCCATCAGTGAATCGAACCAGGGACAGGGGGCTAATCAGCCCCAGCATTTT.

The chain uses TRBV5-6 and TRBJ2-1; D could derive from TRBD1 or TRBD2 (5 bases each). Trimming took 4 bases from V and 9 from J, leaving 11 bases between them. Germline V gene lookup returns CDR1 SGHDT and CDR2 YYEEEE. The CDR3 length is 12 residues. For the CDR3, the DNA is TGTGCCAGCAGCCCGGGACGGGGTGAGCAGTTCTTC. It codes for CASSPGRGEQFF.

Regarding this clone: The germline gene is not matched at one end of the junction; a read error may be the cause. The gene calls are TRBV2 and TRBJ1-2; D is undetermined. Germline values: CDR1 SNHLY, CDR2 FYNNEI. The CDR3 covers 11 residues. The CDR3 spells CASSEGKAPSF. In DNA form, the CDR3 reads TGTGCCAGCAGTGAAGGTAAGGCTCCTTCCTTC.

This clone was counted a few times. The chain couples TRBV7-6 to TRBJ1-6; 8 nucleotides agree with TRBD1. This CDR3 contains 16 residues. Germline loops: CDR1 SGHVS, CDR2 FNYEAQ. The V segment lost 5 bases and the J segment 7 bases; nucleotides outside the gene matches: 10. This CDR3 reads CASSPRPWTGNSPLHF. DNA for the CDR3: TGTGCCAGCAGCCCACGCCCTTGGACAGGGAATTCACCCCTCCACTTT.

CDR3 sequence reads: CSAGEWGQAEAFF. The CDR3 DNA is TGCAGCGCCGGGGAGTGGGGGCAGGCTGAAGCTTTCTTT. The chain recombines TRBV29-1 with TRBJ1-1; a weak D match, TRBD1 (6 bases). V dropped 7 bases and J dropped 6 bases, with 18 bases sitting between them. The CDR3 has 13 residues. Germline V gene lookup returns CDR1 SQVTM and CDR2 ANQGSEA.

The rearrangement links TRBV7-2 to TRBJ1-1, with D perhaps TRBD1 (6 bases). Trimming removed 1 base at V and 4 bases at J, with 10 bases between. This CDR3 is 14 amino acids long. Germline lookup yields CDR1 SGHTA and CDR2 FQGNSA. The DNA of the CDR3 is TGTGCCAGCAGCTTAGAGGCCAGGGGCACTGAAGCTTTCTTT. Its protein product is CASSLEARGTEAFF.

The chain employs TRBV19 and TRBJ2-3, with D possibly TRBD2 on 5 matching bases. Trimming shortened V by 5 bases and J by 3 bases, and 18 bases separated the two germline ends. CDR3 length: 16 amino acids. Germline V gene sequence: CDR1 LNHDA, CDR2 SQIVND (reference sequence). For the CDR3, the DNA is TGTGCCAGTAGTGTCAGAGGGTCCCTGGGGACAGATACGCAGTATTTT. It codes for CASSVRGSLGTDTQYF.

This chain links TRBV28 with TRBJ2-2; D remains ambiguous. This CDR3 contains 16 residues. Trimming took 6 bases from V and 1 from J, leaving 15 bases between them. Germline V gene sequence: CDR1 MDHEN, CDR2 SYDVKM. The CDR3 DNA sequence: TGTGCCAGCAGCTCCGACGGCCAGGTGAACACCGGGGAGCTGTTTTTT. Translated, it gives CASSSDGQVNTGELFF.

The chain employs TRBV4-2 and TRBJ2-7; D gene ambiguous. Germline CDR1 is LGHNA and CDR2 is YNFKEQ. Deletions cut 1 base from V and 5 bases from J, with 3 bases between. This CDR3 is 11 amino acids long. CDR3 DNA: TGTGCCAGCAGCCAAGCCCACGAGCAGTACTTC. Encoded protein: CASSQAHEQYF.

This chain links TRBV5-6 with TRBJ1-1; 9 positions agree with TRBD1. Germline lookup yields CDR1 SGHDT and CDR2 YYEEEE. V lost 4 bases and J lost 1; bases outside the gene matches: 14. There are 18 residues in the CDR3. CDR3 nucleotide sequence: TGTGCCAGCAGCCCGGACAGGGGAGGGCGGGCCCAGAACACTGAAGCTTTCTTT. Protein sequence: CASSPDRGGRAQNTEAFF.

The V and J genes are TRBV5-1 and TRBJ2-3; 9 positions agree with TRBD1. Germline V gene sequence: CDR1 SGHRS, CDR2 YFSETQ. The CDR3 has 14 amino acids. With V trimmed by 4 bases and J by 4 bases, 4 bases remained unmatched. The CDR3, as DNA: TGCGCCAGCAGCCGGGACAGGGCCCCAGATACGCAGTATTTT. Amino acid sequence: CASSRDRAPDTQYF.